This passage covers 31 T cell receptor beta chains from one sample sequenced in a study of blood T cell repertoires in COVID-19. Using immunoSEQ multiplex PCR, the repertoire was profiled, and TCRdb retains in-frame clones only, with some absent. The sample shows roughly 200,000 clones, approximately 86% of them seen only once. The sequencing input was peripheral blood. All receptors derive from a man aged 18 to 35 with active or convalescent COVID-19.

CDR3 sequence reads: CASSVAPDRGPQYF. CDR3 in DNA: TGTGCCAGCAGCGTAGCCCCAGACAGGGGCCCCCAGTACTTC. This rearrangement joins TRBV9 to TRBJ2-7, with 8 bases aligning to TRBD1. This CDR3 has 14 amino acids. After removal of 0 bases from V and 10 bases from J, the junction contained 9 bases not matched to a gene. The germline gives CDR1 SGDLS, CDR2 YYNGEE.

A note on this clone: Other DNA sequences in the sample encode the same CDR3. The gene calls are TRBV27 and TRBJ2-1; 13 nucleotides match TRBD2. The V and J ends lost 5 bases and 5 bases, in that order; junction bases with no gene match: 3. The CDR3 is 15 residues long. Germline CDR1 MNHEY, CDR2 SMNVEV (reference sequence). The CDR3: CASSPGTSGNNEQFF. The CDR3 nucleotides read TGTGCCAGCAGTCCCGGGACTAGCGGGAACAATGAGCAGTTCTTC.

The V and J genes are TRBV11-2 and TRBJ2-6, with 8 bases identical to TRBD2. V dropped 2 bases and J dropped 4; count of bases not matched to a gene: 10. This CDR3 is built from 18 residues. The germline V gene has CDR1 SGHAT and CDR2 FQNNGV. The CDR3 spells CASSLYDGRATGANVLTF. DNA of the CDR3: TGTGCCAGCAGCTTATACGACGGGAGGGCTACCGGGGCCAACGTCCTGACTTTC.

This chain uses TRBV10-2 with TRBJ2-1; tentatively, D is TRBD2 (6 bases). Trimming stripped 9 bases from V and 0 bases from J, with 15 bases between. The CDR3 contains 15 residues. Germline V gene data show CDR1 as WSHSY and CDR2 as SAAADI. The CDR3 spells CASGASESSYNEQFF. DNA for the CDR3: TGCGCCAGTGGGGCTAGCGAGAGCTCCTACAATGAGCAGTTCTTC.

The chain uses TRBV9 and TRBJ1-1; 7 bases agree with TRBD1. This CDR3 is built from 16 residues. After removal of 3 bases from V and 0 bases from J, the junction contained 8 bases not matched to a gene. In germline, CDR1 is SGDLS, CDR2 YYNGEE. The CDR3 bases are TGTGCCAGCAGCGGTCAGGGGACAGAGATGAACACTGAAGCTTTCTTT. It yields the protein CASSGQGTEMNTEAFF.

The chain couples TRBV20-1 to TRBJ1-6, with 8 bases lining up with TRBD1. J gave up 10 bases and V 3 bases, and 8 bases lay outside the gene matches. CDR3 size: 14 residues. CDR1 is DFQATT, CDR2 SNEGSKA, per germline (reference sequence). CDR3 nucleotides: TGCAGTGCTAGTAGGCAGGGGGCCGACTCACCCCTCCACTTT. Residues: CSASRQGADSPLHF.

The chain combines TRBV6-2 or TRBV6-3 with TRBJ1-1, with D unclear. The germline V gene has CDR1 MNHEY and CDR2 SVGEGT. CDR3 length: 13 amino acids. V lost 0 bases to trimming and J lost 7 bases, with 9 bases between them. The CDR3 sequence: CASSYSPSGEAFF. For the CDR3, the DNA is TGTGCCAGCAGTTACTCCCCCTCAGGTGAAGCTTTCTTT.

This clone has only a few counts. The chain joins TRBV28 to TRBJ1-3; possibly TRBD1 for D (5 bases). The CDR3 contains 15 residues. Germline V gives CDR1 MDHEN, CDR2 SYDVKM. Trimming took 6 bases from V and 0 from J, leaving 12 bases between them. CDR3 coding DNA: TGTGCCAGCAGAAGAGACAGCGTCTCTGGAAACACCATATATTTT. This translates into CASRRDSVSGNTIYF.

The chain recombines TRBV28 with TRBJ2-1; 7 bases line up with TRBD1. The CDR3 extends over 13 amino acids. V gave up 4 bases and J gave up 10 bases; unmatched junction bases: 7. The germline CDR1 and CDR2 sequences are MDHEN and SYDVKM. CDR3 in amino acids: CASSWGTALEQFF. CDR3 nucleotide sequence: TGTGCCAGCAGTTGGGGGACAGCCCTCGAGCAGTTCTTC.

In this sample, this clone turned up once. The chain recombines TRBV11-2 with TRBJ2-1; perhaps TRBD1 as D (5 bases). Germline CDR1 is SGHAT and CDR2 is FQNNGV. The CDR3 runs to 15 residues. V lost 3 bases and J lost 7, with 16 bases in between. The CDR3 protein is CASSLNQGSGNEQFF. CDR3 sequence (DNA): TGTGCCAGCAGCTTGAACCAGGGTTCTGGGAATGAGCAGTTCTTC. The whole variable domain, remainder taken from reference TRBV11-2 and TRBJ2-1, is EAGVAQSPRYKIIEKRQSVAFWCNPISGHATLYWYQQILGQGPKLLIQFQNNGVVDDSQLPKDRFSAERLKGVDSTLKIQPAKLEDSAVYLCASSLNQGSGNEQFFGPGTRLTVL.

The chain carries TRBV14 and TRBJ1-1, with TRBD1 matching over 7 bases. This CDR3 is 13 amino acids long. Germline V gene data show CDR1 as SGHDN and CDR2 as FVKESK. Trimming at V came to 5 bases and at J to 4 bases, leaving 4 bases not matched to a gene. The CDR3 nucleotides read TGTGCCAGCAGCTCGCGACAGGGCACTGAAGCTTTCTTT. It translates to CASSSRQGTEAFF.

This rearrangement joins TRBV12-5 to TRBJ2-2, with 7 positions matching TRBD2. This CDR3 contains 17 residues. Germline V lookup: CDR1 LGHNT, CDR2 FRNRAP. The trim removed 6 bases at V and 3 bases at J, leaving 13 bases unmatched. CDR3 in DNA: TGTGCTAGTGGCCCTTCGGGGCTAGCGGTACACACCGGGGAGCTGTTTTTT. Encoded protein: CASGPSGLAVHTGELFF. Looking up the rest from reference TRBV12-5 and TRBJ2-2 gives the full variable domain: DARVTQTPRHKVTEMGQEVTMRCQPILGHNTVFWYRQTMMQGLELLAYFRNRAPLDDSGMPKDRFSAEMPDATLATLKIQPSEPRDSAVYFCASGPSGLAVHTGELFFGEGSRLTVL.

This clone was observed a single time. The V and J genes are TRBV29-1 and TRBJ1-4, with D possibly matching TRBD1 (5 bases). This CDR3 comprises 12 residues. Germline-derived CDR1 and CDR2 are SQVTM and ANQGSEA. Trimming took 3 bases from V and 10 from J, leaving 12 bases between them. CDR3 coding DNA: TGCAGCGTTGAGACAGAATTTGGAAAACTGTTTTTT. It translates to CSVETEFGKLFF. The variable domain in full, with the rest retrieved from reference TRBV29-1 and TRBJ1-4, is SAVISQKPSRDICQRGTSLTIQCQVDSQVTMMFWYRQQPGQSLTLIATANQGSEATYESGFVIDKFPISRPNLTFSTLTVSNMSPEDSSIYLCSVETEFGKLFFGSGTQLSVL.

The chain recombines TRBV28 with TRBJ1-3; D remains unclear. CDR1 and CDR2 (germline): MDHEN, SYDVKM. There are 15 residues in the CDR3. The germline V and J ends were trimmed by 7 bases and 0 bases, with 13 bases remaining between them. The CDR3 nucleotides are TGTGCCAGCACATCTGAGGGCCACTCTGGAAACACCATATATTTT. The encoded protein is CASTSEGHSGNTIYF.

The rearrangement joins TRBV12-3 or TRBV12-4 to TRBJ1-1, with D possibly being TRBD1 (5 bases). There are 13 residues in the CDR3. The ends were cut back, 4 bases at V and 4 bases at J, with 10 bases in the middle. For the CDR3, the DNA is TGTGCCAGCAGTTCTGGCGGGGCCACTGAAGCTTTCTTT. Its translation: CASSSGGATEAFF.

The rearrangement links TRBV10-3 to TRBJ2-3, with 9 positions matching TRBD2. Losses at the gene ends were 2 bases for V and 2 bases for J; bases not matched to a gene: 8. This CDR3 has 17 residues. Looked up from germline, CDR1 is ENHRY and CDR2 is SYGVKD. The DNA for the CDR3 is TGTGCCATCAGTGAGGAGCCTAGCGGGGACGTCACAGATACGCAGTATTTT. Translated: CAISEEPSGDVTDTQYF.

This clone showed up just a few times. The rearrangement uses TRBV6-5 and TRBJ2-7, with 13 bases matching TRBD2. Per the germline V gene, CDR1 is MNHEY and CDR2 is SVGAGI. V was clipped by 0 bases and J by 5 bases; unmatched bases: 4. The CDR3 totals 16 residues. In nucleotides, the CDR3 is TGTGCCAGCAGTTACTCTGGACTAGCGGGAGTCGACGAGCAGTACTTC. Its protein product is CASSYSGLAGVDEQYF.

The chain links TRBV5-1 to TRBJ2-7, with 9 bases fitting TRBD2. Looked up from germline, CDR1 is SGHRS and CDR2 is YFSETQ. With 4 bases clipped from V and 6 bases from J, the junction kept 8 bases outside the gene matches. CDR3 size: 14 residues. The CDR3 DNA is TGCGCCAGCAGCCGTAGCGGGAGCCCAGGCGAGCAGTACTTC. It codes for CASSRSGSPGEQYF.

The chain links TRBV29-1 to TRBJ2-2, with D hard to call. V was trimmed by 5 bases and J by 0 bases, leaving 10 bases between them. CDR3 length equals 14 residues. In germline, CDR1 is SQVTM, CDR2 ANQGSEA. The CDR3 here is CSVFAGANTGELFF. CDR3 DNA: TGCAGCGTTTTCGCCGGAGCGAACACCGGGGAGCTGTTTTTT.

This clone was found a few times. This sequence joins TRBV2 and TRBJ1-4, with TRBD1 matching over 10 bases. Trimming at V came to 7 bases and at J to 3 bases, leaving 2 bases not matched to a gene. Germline V gene lookup returns CDR1 SNHLY and CDR2 FYNNEI. The CDR3 is 14 amino acids. CDR3 sequence: CASKDRGANEKLFF. Written as DNA, the CDR3 is TGTGCCAGCAAGGACAGGGGGGCTAATGAAAAACTGTTTTTT.

V usage is TRBV5-6 and J usage is TRBJ2-5; TRBD1 agrees at 9 bases. Germline V CDR1 and CDR2: SGHDT, YYEEEE. The trim removed 4 bases at V and 5 bases at J, leaving 9 bases unmatched. The CDR3 has 15 residues. The CDR3 is CASSVPTGGWETQYF. CDR3 nucleotides: TGTGCCAGCAGCGTACCTACAGGGGGCTGGGAGACCCAGTACTTC.

The gene calls are TRBV10-2 and TRBJ2-7; 8 bases are a match to TRBD1. This CDR3 comprises 14 residues. Losses at the gene ends were 6 bases for V and 2 bases for J; bases not matched to a gene: 6. Germline V gene data show CDR1 as WSHSY and CDR2 as SAAADI. In DNA form, the CDR3 reads TGCGCCAGCAGGACCCAGGGGGCTACCTACGAGCAGTACTTC. Its protein product is CASRTQGATYEQYF.

This chain connects TRBV7-6 to TRBJ1-5, with D possibly being TRBD1 (5 bases). Germline V gene data show CDR1 as SGHVS and CDR2 as FNYEAQ. CDR3 length: 13 residues. V was pared by 5 bases and J by 4 bases, with 9 bases between. The CDR3 loop is CASSEDRNQPQHF. The DNA of the CDR3 is TGTGCCAGCAGCGAAGACAGAAATCAGCCCCAGCATTTT.

The V gene is TRBV5-1, the J gene TRBJ2-1; 13 nucleotides align to TRBD2. Germline CDR1 is SGHRS and CDR2 is YFSETQ. V lost 7 bases and J lost 5; bases outside the gene matches: 12. The CDR3 runs to 17 residues. CDR3 amino acids: CASQFRSGLAGNNEQFF. CDR3 coding DNA: TGCGCCAGCCAATTTAGGTCGGGACTAGCGGGAAACAATGAGCAGTTCTTC.

J is TRBJ1-2 and V is TRBV7-2; weak D call: TRBD1 (5 bases). This CDR3 has 15 residues. The germline V gene encodes CDR1 SGHTA and CDR2 FQGNSA. The V end lost 8 bases, the J end lost 5 bases, and 21 bases lay between the germline ends. CDR3 bases: TGTGCCAGCCAGGAATCCCAGGGCGCAATATATGGCTACACCTTC. Residues: CASQESQGAIYGYTF.

The gene calls are TRBV4-2 and TRBJ2-5; possible D gene TRBD2, 6 bases. Deletions cut 0 bases from V and 7 bases from J, with 21 bases between. Germline V gene lookup returns CDR1 LGHNA and CDR2 YNFKEQ. This CDR3 comprises 17 residues. CDR3 sequence (DNA): TGTGCCAGCAGCCAAGAGGACCGCGCGGGGACTCCAGGGACCCAGTACTTC. Its translation: CASSQEDRAGTPGTQYF.

The chain combines TRBV28 with TRBJ1-1; 7 bases line up with TRBD1. J gave up 1 base and V 6 bases, and 5 bases lay outside the gene matches. From germline, CDR1 is MDHEN and CDR2 SYDVKM. The CDR3 runs 14 residues. Here the CDR3 DNA reads TGTGCCAGCAGCCCGGACAGGAGGAACACTGAAGCTTTCTTT. It specifies CASSPDRRNTEAFF.

The chain combines TRBV30 with TRBJ2-1; 12 bases align to TRBD2. The CDR3 sequence is 20 residues long. Germline trimming cut 0 bases from V and 0 bases from J; bases unmatched to any gene: 12. Germline V gene lookup returns CDR1 GTSNPN and CDR2 SVGIG (reference sequence). The CDR3 nucleotides are TGTGCCTGGAGTGTCTTTTTTCTAGCGGGAGGGGAGAGCTCCTACAATGAGCAGTTCTTC. Its translation: CAWSVFFLAGGESSYNEQFF.

This clone was found once. This rearrangement joins TRBV2 to TRBJ1-5; D possibly corresponds to TRBD1 (5 bases). V was clipped by 8 bases and J by 3 bases, with 17 bases between them. The CDR3 extends over 15 amino acids. CDR1 SNHLY and CDR2 FYNNEI come from the germline V gene. CDR3: CASGWAGIINQPQHF. CDR3 nucleotide sequence: TGTGCCAGCGGGTGGGCAGGGATTATCAATCAGCCCCAGCATTTT.

The CDR3 spells CASSMGLDEKLFF. In DNA form, the CDR3 reads TGCGCCAGCAGCATGGGACTGGATGAAAAACTGTTTTTT. This chain joins TRBV4-3 and TRBJ1-4; weak D call: TRBD1 (5 bases). The germline CDR1 and CDR2 sequences are LGHNA and YSLEER. V was trimmed by 5 bases and J by 6 bases, leaving 10 bases between them. The CDR3 consists of 13 residues.

The gene calls are TRBV19 and TRBJ1-1; TRBD1 might be the D (6 bases). Germline values: CDR1 LNHDA, CDR2 SQIVND (reference sequence). Trimming shortened V by 4 bases and J by 3 bases, and 9 bases separated the two germline ends. This CDR3 contains 13 residues. In nucleotides, the CDR3 is TGTGCCAGTAGTAACAGGGCGGACACTGAAGCTTTCTTT. Translation gives CASSNRADTEAFF.